Shown below are 27 T cell receptor beta chains from a single sample sequenced in a study of cytomegalovirus exposure and HLA in healthy donors (dated by TCRdb to 2015 to 2018). The library was produced with the immunoSEQ multiplex PCR assay. The table comes from immuneACCESS by way of TCRdb, which keeps in-frame sequences with V and J called. Part of the clones is missing from these tables; in studies checked, under half for an unresolved V gene and the rest for unknown reasons. Within this sample are some 56,000 clones, with over 85% of them counted one time only. Around 1.1% of the sample rests with the top ten. Input material: PBMCs. Receptors originate from a man aged 18 to 29 in good health and CMV-seronegative.

This clone was observed once. The gene calls are TRBV1 and TRBJ2-7; the tabulated D call, TRBD2, remains unverified against the DNA. TRBV1 represents a pseudogene. This CDR3 is 15 amino acids long. CDR3 sequence reads: CTAPPGTSGFYEQYF. CDR3 DNA sequence: TGCACCGCCCCCCCCGGGACTAGCGGGTTTTACGAGCAGTACTTC.

The V and J genes are TRBV28 and TRBJ2-1; 14 positions match TRBD2. The junction had 17 bases not matched to a gene; V was cut back by 5 bases and J by 5 bases. The germline V gene has CDR1 MDHEN and CDR2 SYDVKM. The CDR3 runs to 20 residues. CDR3 residues: CASSRRLAGGGTTPHNEQFF. The CDR3 nucleotides read TGTGCCAGCAGTCGTCGACTAGCGGGAGGGGGCACCACACCACACAATGAGCAGTTCTTC.

This chain connects TRBV9 to TRBJ1-1, with D maybe TRBD1 (6 bases). V was clipped by 1 base and J by 6 bases, with 10 bases between them. CDR1 is SGDLS and CDR2 is YYNGEE in the germline V gene. The CDR3 is 13 amino acids. The CDR3 DNA reads as TGTGCCAGCAGCGTATCGGGGGGGCCTGAAGCTTTCTTT. The encoded protein is CASSVSGGPEAFF.

This clone was picked up one time. This rearrangement joins TRBV7-6 to TRBJ2-5, with 7 nucleotides matching TRBD2. V shed 1 base and J 3 bases; nucleotides not matched to a gene: 2. CDR3 size: 14 residues. CDR1 and CDR2 (germline): SGHVS, FNYEAQ. CDR3 amino acids: CASSLGTREETQYF. The CDR3 nucleotides are TGTGCCAGCAGCTTAGGGACTAGAGAAGAGACCCAGTACTTC.

This chain joins TRBV4-2 and TRBJ2-1, with TRBD2 matching 7 bases. The trim removed 1 base at V and 7 bases at J, leaving 4 bases unmatched. Germline CDR1 is LGHNA and CDR2 is YNFKEQ. The CDR3 totals 14 residues. CDR3 in amino acids: CASSQGGLSNEQFF. The CDR3 nucleotides are TGTGCCAGCAGCCAAGGGGGACTATCTAATGAGCAGTTCTTC.

This clone occurred once. The chain carries TRBV6-5 and TRBJ2-3; 9 nucleotides match TRBD2. The CDR3 loop spans 14 amino acids. Germline V gene lookup returns CDR1 MNHEY and CDR2 SVGAGI. With 5 bases clipped from V and 5 bases from J, the junction kept 5 bases outside the gene matches. CDR3 nucleotide sequence: TGTGCCAGCAGTGCCTGGCGGGAGGGAGATACGCAGTATTTT. Residues: CASSAWREGDTQYF.

The CDR3 is CASNLDRGYQPQHF. Written as DNA, the CDR3 is TGTGCCAGTAACTTGGACAGGGGTTATCAGCCCCAGCATTTT. V gene TRBV19 combines with J gene TRBJ1-5; 9 bases fit TRBD1. The CDR3 extends over 14 amino acids. V shed 7 bases and J 5 bases; nucleotides not matched to a gene: 6. Germline CDR1 is LNHDA and CDR2 is SQIVND (reference sequence). Drawing the rest from reference TRBV19 and TRBJ1-5, the complete variable domain is DGGITQSPKYLFRKEGQNVTLSCEQNLNHDAMYWYRQDPGQGLRLIYYSQIVNDFQKGDIAEGYSVSREKKESFPLTVTSAQKNPTAFYLCASNLDRGYQPQHFGDGTRLSIL.

The V gene is TRBV27, the J gene TRBJ1-5, with 7 bases that match TRBD1. Germline trimming cut 5 bases from V and 4 bases from J; bases unmatched to any gene: 14. From germline, CDR1 is MNHEY and CDR2 SMNVEV (reference sequence). The CDR3 is made up of 17 amino acids. The CDR3 region has the DNA TGTGCCAGCAGTCGACACCACACAGGGGCCTCAAATCAGCCCCAGCATTTT. It translates to CASSRHHTGASNQPQHF.

The chain has TRBV4-1 and TRBJ2-5; 10 positions agree with TRBD2. The CDR3 has 17 amino acids. Germline lookup yields CDR1 MGHRA and CDR2 YSYEKL. The trim removed 1 base at V and 4 bases at J, leaving 9 bases unmatched. The DNA of the CDR3 is TGCGCCAGCAGCCAAGGACTTCTAGCGGGGGAGTTAGAGACCCAGTACTTC. Its translation: CASSQGLLAGELETQYF.

The chain combines TRBV28 with TRBJ2-2, with TRBD1 as a possible D gene (5 bases). Germline-derived CDR1 and CDR2 are MDHEN and SYDVKM. This CDR3 comprises 14 residues. V was pared by 6 bases and J by 3 bases, with 11 bases between. The CDR3 protein is CASSFDRYTGELFF. CDR3 bases: TGTGCCAGCAGCTTCGACAGATACACCGGGGAGCTGTTTTTT.

The sample holds a few counts of this clone. The chain recombines TRBV7-9 with TRBJ1-5, with a tentative D call TRBD1 (6 bases). V shed 0 bases and J shed 4 bases, with 10 bases lying between them. Germline V gene lookup returns CDR1 SEHNR and CDR2 FQNEAQ (reference sequence). CDR3 length equals 15 residues. The CDR3 reads CASSLAGAINQPQHF. CDR3 coding DNA: TGTGCCAGCAGCTTAGCGGGGGCTATAAATCAGCCCCAGCATTTT.

This rearrangement joins TRBV7-9 to TRBJ2-7; 12 bases map to TRBD1. Germline lookup yields CDR1 SEHNR and CDR2 FQNEAQ (reference sequence). V lost 3 bases to trimming and J lost 5 bases; unmatched junction nucleotides: 8. The CDR3 consists of 16 residues. In DNA, the CDR3 is TGTGCCAGCAGCTTCGGGGGGGACAGGGGGCGGAACGAGCAGTACTTC. Translation gives CASSFGGDRGRNEQYF.

This sequence joins TRBV19 and TRBJ2-3; tentatively, D is TRBD2 (6 bases). The V gene's germline CDR1 is LNHDA and CDR2 SQIVND (reference sequence). V gave up 5 bases and J gave up 4 bases, with 16 bases separating them. This CDR3 has 15 residues. CDR3 amino acids: CASSLSWRGPDTQYF. For the CDR3, the DNA is TGTGCCAGTAGTCTTAGTTGGAGGGGACCAGATACGCAGTATTTT.

The chain couples TRBV6-5 to TRBJ2-7; 11 nucleotides align to TRBD2. CDR3 size: 15 residues. Germline lookup yields CDR1 MNHEY and CDR2 SVGAGI. V gave up 0 bases and J gave up 5 bases; unmatched junction bases: 3. The CDR3 DNA reads TGTGCCAGCAGTTACTCGGAGACTAGCGGGAACGAGCAGTACTTC. It codes for CASSYSETSGNEQYF.

The CDR3 DNA follows: TGTGCCAGCAGCTCCCCCGAAGGGGCCGAGCAGTACTTC. Translated: CASSSPEGAEQYF. The rearrangement joins TRBV7-8 to TRBJ2-7, with D maybe TRBD1 (5 bases). V shed 4 bases and J shed 6 bases, with 13 bases lying between them. The germline CDR1 and CDR2 sequences are SGHVS and FQNEAQ. This CDR3 is 13 amino acids long.

The chain employs TRBV5-4 and TRBJ2-2, with 11 bases fitting TRBD2. This CDR3 contains 17 residues. The trim removed 3 bases at V and 7 bases at J, leaving 11 bases unmatched. The germline gives CDR1 SGHNT, CDR2 YYREEE (reference sequence). The CDR3 sequence is CASSSRLAGRAGGELFF. The CDR3 nucleotides read TGTGCCAGCAGCTCGAGACTAGCGGGAAGGGCCGGCGGGGAGCTGTTTTTT.

The V call is TRBV28, the J call TRBJ1-3; TRBD1 aligns across 8 bases. The CDR3 contains 14 residues. CDR1 and CDR2 (germline): MDHEN, SYDVKM. Trimming removed 3 bases from V and 5 bases from J; junction bases left unmatched: 3. CDR3 nucleotide sequence: TGTGCCAGCAGTTTCGACAGGGGAAGAAACACCATATATTTT. It is translated as CASSFDRGRNTIYF.

The chain uses TRBV5-5 and TRBJ1-2, with 12 nucleotides matching TRBD1. The J segment lost 3 bases and the V segment lost 2 bases, leaving 17 bases of the junction unmatched. The germline gives CDR1 SGHKS, CDR2 YYEKEE (reference sequence). This CDR3 has 20 amino acids. This CDR3 reads CASSFRGTGGAFAPYYGYTF. Here the CDR3 DNA reads TGTGCCAGCAGCTTCCGGGGGACAGGGGGCGCATTTGCCCCCTACTATGGCTACACCTTC.

The chain uses TRBV6-5 and TRBJ1-1; TRBD1 might be the D (6 bases). V dropped 0 bases and J dropped 0 bases, with 8 bases sitting between them. CDR3 size: 15 residues. Germline V gene lookup returns CDR1 MNHEY and CDR2 SVGAGI. The CDR3 bases are TGTGCCAGCAGTTACTCCGGACAGCTGAACACTGAAGCTTTCTTT. This sequence encodes CASSYSGQLNTEAFF.

The V call is TRBV6-6, the J call TRBJ2-7; 7 bases are shared with TRBD2. The germline gives CDR1 MNHNY, CDR2 SVGAGI (reference sequence). The trim removed 2 bases at V and 3 bases at J, leaving 7 bases unmatched. The CDR3 length is 15 residues. This CDR3 is CASSYPQRGVYEQYF. In nucleotides, the CDR3 is TGTGCCAGCAGTTACCCCCAGCGGGGAGTCTACGAGCAGTACTTC.

The rearrangement uses TRBV6-4 and TRBJ2-3; TRBD2 matches 13 bases. In germline, CDR1 is MRHNA, CDR2 SNTAGT. The length of the CDR3 is 16 residues. V was clipped by 6 bases and J by 3 bases; unmatched bases: 6. The chain's CDR3 is CASSALAGGPTDTQYF. CDR3 nucleotides: TGTGCCAGCAGCGCACTAGCGGGAGGGCCGACAGATACGCAGTATTTT.

This clone has more than one count but fewer than ten. The chain links TRBV9 to TRBJ2-1, with D possibly TRBD2 on 6 matching bases. Per germline, CDR1 SGDLS and CDR2 YYNGEE. Trimming took off 0 bases at V and 12 bases at J, with 28 bases between the two ends. This CDR3 spans 18 amino acids. The CDR3 region is CASSVDVFRGLGIIGQFF. CDR3 nucleotides: TGTGCCAGCAGCGTAGATGTTTTTCGGGGACTCGGCATTATAGGGCAGTTCTTC.

This rearrangement joins TRBV7-9 to TRBJ2-7; no clear D gene. Trimming took off 5 bases at V and 1 base at J, with 15 bases between the two ends. This CDR3 contains 15 residues. Germline V gene data show CDR1 as SEHNR and CDR2 as FQNEAQ (reference sequence). The CDR3 reads CASSLTTRLSYEQYF. The DNA of the CDR3 is TGTGCCAGCAGCCTGACGACACGCCTTTCCTACGAGCAGTACTTC.

The chain couples TRBV2 to TRBJ2-7; D is perhaps TRBD1 (5 bases). With 6 bases removed from V and 3 bases from J, the gap between germline ends came to 9 bases. CDR1 is SNHLY, CDR2 FYNNEI, per germline. CDR3 length: 12 amino acids. The DNA of the CDR3 is TGTGCCAGCAGGACAGTTTACTACGAGCAGTACTTC. Its translation: CASRTVYYEQYF.

The count of this clone is one. V and J are TRBV28 and TRBJ2-6; TRBD1 agrees at 8 bases. V shed 7 bases and J 0 bases; nucleotides not matched to a gene: 8. Looked up from germline, CDR1 is MDHEN and CDR2 is SYDVKM. This CDR3 has 17 residues. The CDR3, as DNA: TGTGCCAGCACTCTCCGGGACAGGAGCTCTGGGGCCAACGTCCTGACTTTC. This codes for CASTLRDRSSGANVLTF.

V gene TRBV6-1 combines with J gene TRBJ2-7; 7 bases are a match to TRBD2. This CDR3 spans 17 amino acids. Germline assignment: CDR1 MNHNS and CDR2 SASEGT. V shed 2 bases, J shed 0 bases, and the junction held 10 bases outside the gene matches. The DNA for the CDR3 is TGTGCCAGCAGTGAACTGATATTTAGCGGGTCCTCCTACGAGCAGTACTTC. Protein product: CASSELIFSGSSYEQYF.

V is TRBV27 and J is TRBJ2-7, with D perhaps TRBD1 (5 bases). CDR1 and CDR2 from the germline V gene are MNHEY and SMNVEV (reference sequence). V was cut by 5 bases and J by 5 bases, with 7 bases left in between. The CDR3 is 11 residues long. The CDR3 DNA reads TGTGCCAGCAGTGACAGCCACGAGCAGTACTTC. As protein: CASSDSHEQYF.